The clone carrying this T cell receptor (beta chain) was recorded many times. Its antigen is currently unknown. Genomic DNA (roughly 1.8 micrograms) was obtained from cryopreserved PBMCs for construction of TCR beta libraries. This sample is part of a study of cytotoxic CD8 clonotypes in ibrutinib-treated CLL. As for the study in general: Recorded responses included approximately 25 partial and 2 complete; following median about 68 months, 14 stayed remitted and about 12 progressed. Study-level findings and limits: Baseline clonality was higher than in age-matched healthy donors and moved in step with circulating CD8+ T-cell counts. Clonality rose at ibrutinib response and fell back toward baseline at progression.

Sequenced by immunoSEQ multiplex PCR; TCRdb stores in-frame clones only, minus some. This sample carries more than 140,000 clones, about 80% of them seen once, and the ten largest clones take 28%. Trimming at V came to 3 bases and at J to 2 bases, leaving 2 bases not matched to a gene. The CDR3 loop spans 15 amino acids. CDR1 and CDR2 (germline): MNHNS, SASEGT. V is TRBV6-1 and J is TRBJ1-5; 9 nucleotides align to TRBD1. The receptor's source is a human donor with chronic lymphocytic leukemia. This material consisted of PBMCs, taken after 12 months of ibrutinib treatment. The CDR3 sequence is CASSDRTGGNQPQHF. CDR3 bases: TGTGCCAGCAGTGACCGGACAGGGGGCAATCAGCCCCAGCATTTT.